The clone carrying this T cell receptor (beta chain) was found many times. Its matching antigen is unknown. These data are taken from a study of molecular identifiers for immune sequencing clone quantification. Overall study: Replicate experiments divided RNA from 20,000 or 100,000 naive CD8 cells into five parts and sequenced four.

CDR1 and CDR2 (germline): SEHNR, FQNEAQ (reference sequence). Trimming cost V 2 bases and J 2 bases, with 12 bases left between them. This CDR3 spans 15 amino acids. The authors built bulk TCR libraries by previously described methods with listed TCR primers. TCRdb used MiXCR to reprocess the PCR reads, holding one entry per CDR3 protein. The table records 460,000 or so distinct CDR3 sequences, about 25% of them present only once. Sorting was used to obtain naive CD8 T cells (CD8+CD4-CCR7+CD45RA+). Notes on the study in general: In a background of around 1 million naive cells, spiked Jurkat TCR RNA from one cell was reportedly detectable.

The J gene is TRBJ1-1, the V gene TRBV7-9; D call uncertain. Sequencing was carried out using naive CD8+ T cells from blood, with Jurkat cell RNA spiked in. Subset here: FACS-sorted CD8+CD4-CCR7+CD45RA+ naive T cells. The receptor was isolated from a human donor in good health. Some libraries in this study had Jurkat cell RNA spiked in. The CDR3 is CASSLSSAPNTEAFF. CDR3 bases: TGTGCCAGCAGCTTATCGAGCGCTCCCAACACTGAAGCTTTCTTT.